The 23 T cell receptor beta chains listed next were all sequenced from one sample in a study of T cell repertoires in cytomegalovirus infection. TCRdb ran MiXCR on the reads and lists one entry per CDR3 protein. The sample has around 740,000 distinct CDR3 sequences; approximately 40% are singletons. Input material: PBMCs. These receptors came from a human donor in good health (CMV status not recorded). Some clones in this sample may be carry-over from other donors' samples.

The chain joins TRBV5-1 to TRBJ2-3; D is perhaps TRBD2 (5 bases). CDR3 length equals 12 residues. V lost 0 bases to trimming and J lost 12 bases, with 11 bases between them. Germline CDR1 and CDR2: SGHRS and YFSETQ. In DNA, the CDR3 is TGCGCCAGCAGCTTGGGTGCGGGTCCTCAGTATTTT. It yields the protein CASSLGAGPQYF.

This chain links TRBV4-2 with TRBJ1-1; 7 bases match TRBD1. In germline, CDR1 is LGHNA, CDR2 YNFKEQ. The V gene end was trimmed by 0 bases and the J gene end by 1 base; junction bases not matched to a gene: 5. CDR3 size: 16 residues. The CDR3 reads CASSQDLTGWNTEAFF. The CDR3 DNA sequence: TGTGCCAGCAGCCAAGATTTGACAGGGTGGAACACTGAAGCTTTCTTT.

The chain links TRBV25-1 to TRBJ2-5; D unclear. Trimming pared 0 bases from V and 7 bases from J, leaving 12 bases between. The CDR3 has 14 residues. Germline CDR1 is MGHDK and CDR2 is SYGVNS. CDR3 DNA sequence: TGTGCCAGCAGTGAATATGCCCGGGTTGTGACCCAGTACTTC. Amino acid sequence: CASSEYARVVTQYF.

This clonotype was detected a few times. V and J are TRBV7-2 and TRBJ2-7; TRBD1 matches at 8 bases. Per germline, CDR1 SGHTA and CDR2 FQGNSA. J was trimmed by 5 bases and V by 4 bases; bases with no gene match: 4. This CDR3 has 13 amino acids. CDR3 DNA: TGTGCCAGCAGCTGGACAGGGAGTAACGAGCAGTACTTC. Encoded protein: CASSWTGSNEQYF.

Note on this clonotype: One junction end does not reproduce the germline sequence, and a read error may be involved. The chain is built from TRBV28 and TRBJ2-7; D tentatively reads TRBD1 or TRBD2 (5 bases each). The CDR3 has 16 amino acids. Germline V gene data show CDR1 as MDHEN and CDR2 as SYDVKM. This CDR3 is CASSSRGPGRSYEKYF. The CDR3 bases are TGTGCCAGCAGTTCCCGGGGACCCGGTAGAAGTTACGAGAAGTACTTC.

The rearrangement joins TRBV7-2 to TRBJ2-2; D could derive from TRBD1 or TRBD2 (6 bases each). This CDR3 has 17 residues. Germline CDR1 and CDR2: SGHTA and FQGNSA. V was shortened by 5 bases and J by 0 bases, with 16 bases between the two germline ends. The CDR3 DNA sequence: TGTGCCAGCAGCCCCGCTTGGGGGGCGGCGAACACCGGGGAGCTGTTTTTT. As protein: CASSPAWGAANTGELFF.

V usage is TRBV20-1 and J usage is TRBJ1-1; D call uncertain. This CDR3 region has 13 residues. Trimming pared 4 bases from V and 1 base from J, leaving 10 bases between. Germline V gene data show CDR1 as DFQATT and CDR2 as SNEGSKA (reference sequence). CDR3 sequence (DNA): TGCAGTGCTATTAACAGTGCGAACACTGAAGCTTTCTTT. This sequence encodes CSAINSANTEAFF.

In this sample, this clonotype turned up a few times. The genes are TRBV11-2 and TRBJ2-5; D not resolved. CDR1 SGHAT and CDR2 FQNNGV come from the germline V gene. V was pared by 1 base and J by 3 bases, with 6 bases between. The CDR3 contains 13 residues. The CDR3 DNA reads as TGTGCCAGCAGCTTAGGTCACAAAGAGACCCAGTACTTC. As protein: CASSLGHKETQYF. The variable domain in full, completed from reference TRBV11-2 and TRBJ2-5, reads EAGVAQSPRYKIIEKRQSVAFWCNPISGHATLYWYQQILGQGPKLLIQFQNNGVVDDSQLPKDRFSAERLKGVDSTLKIQPAKLEDSAVYLCASSLGHKETQYFGPGTRLLVL.

The chain combines TRBV28 with TRBJ1-5; D is unclear. CDR1 MDHEN and CDR2 SYDVKM come from the germline V gene. V was pared by 6 bases and J by 2 bases, with 11 bases between. CDR3 size: 14 residues. The CDR3 DNA reads TGTGCCAGCAGGGAAAGGGCACGCAATCAGCCCCAGCATTTT. It encodes CASRERARNQPQHF.

For this clonotype: Since no conserved phenylalanine or tryptophan closes the CDR3, a read error is the likely cause. V and J are TRBV7-9 and TRBJ2-1; D unclear. Trimming left V 7 bases short and J 3 bases short, with 13 bases between. This CDR3 is built from 14 residues. CDR1 and CDR2 from the germline V gene are SEHNR and FQNEAQ (reference sequence). This chain's CDR3 is CASTQSGIYNEQFI. The CDR3 region has the DNA TGTGCCAGCACCCAGAGTGGTATCTACAATGAGCAGTTCATC.

The CDR3 is CASSTSPLTNYGYTF. The CDR3 DNA is TGTGCCAGCAGCACAAGCCCCCTCACCAACTATGGCTACACCTTC. The V call is TRBV7-6, the J call TRBJ1-2; D not certain. The ends were cut back, 5 bases at V and 2 bases at J, with 15 bases in the middle. The CDR3 is made up of 15 amino acids. The germline gives CDR1 SGHVS, CDR2 FNYEAQ.

At least ten counts were recorded for this clonotype. The V and J genes are TRBV28 and TRBJ2-4, with D perhaps matching TRBD1 (6 bases). In germline, CDR1 is MDHEN, CDR2 SYDVKM. Between the trimmed V and J ends, which lost 3 bases and 4 bases, there was a span of 7 bases. The CDR3 has 13 residues. The CDR3 sequence: CASSFQGKNIQYF. CDR3 sequence (DNA): TGTGCCAGCAGTTTTCAGGGGAAAAACATTCAGTACTTC.

This clonotype was observed many times. This chain joins TRBV7-2 and TRBJ2-1, with 10 bases fitting TRBD2. This CDR3 comprises 17 residues. Germline V gives CDR1 SGHTA, CDR2 FQGNSA. Unmatched junction bases numbered 4, after V lost 2 bases and J lost 0 bases. CDR3 region: CASSLPSSGSSYNEQFF. The CDR3 nucleotides are TGTGCCAGCAGCTTACCGTCTAGCGGGAGCTCCTACAATGAGCAGTTCTTC.

The rearrangement joins TRBV3-1 to TRBJ1-2; no clear D. Germline CDR1 is LGHDT and CDR2 is YNNKEL (reference sequence). The CDR3 loop spans 14 amino acids. The V and J ends lost 5 bases and 4 bases respectively, with 14 bases between them. The CDR3 loop is CASSYSSSFYGYTF. Here the CDR3 DNA reads TGTGCCAGCAGCTACTCCAGTTCTTTCTATGGCTACACCTTC.

This clonotype was observed a few times. The chain has TRBV28 and TRBJ1-1, with no clear D. The CDR3 sequence is 14 residues long. With 1 base removed from V and 8 bases from J, the gap between germline ends came to 14 bases. The germline gives CDR1 MDHEN, CDR2 SYDVKM. This chain's CDR3 is CASSLYRQVAEAFF. CDR3 bases: TGTGCCAGCAGTTTATATCGTCAGGTCGCGGAAGCTTTCTTT.

This clonotype was detected only a few times. This sequence joins TRBV7-8 and TRBJ2-2; TRBD1 or TRBD2 may be the D gene (5 bases each). This CDR3 contains 16 residues. V gave up 5 bases and J gave up 6 bases, with 19 bases separating them. Germline V gene data show CDR1 as SGHVS and CDR2 as FQNEAQ. The CDR3 nucleotides are TGTGCCAGCAGCCCCGGACCGGCTAGAGGGGCCGGGGAGCTGTTTTTT. Its translation is CASSPGPARGAGELFF.

Points on this clonotype: A junction end diverges from the germline sequence, so it may reflect a read error. J is TRBJ2-5 and V is TRBV7-2, with 9 bases fitting TRBD2. The CDR3 has 17 residues. The V gene's germline CDR1 is SGHTA and CDR2 FQGNSA. The CDR3 sequence: CDSSLNVRGGDQETQYF. Written as DNA, the CDR3 is TGTGACAGCAGCCTCAACGTGCGGGGGGGCGACCAAGAGACCCAGTACTTC. The variable domain in full, completed from reference TRBV7-2 and TRBJ2-5, reads GAGVSQSPSNKVTEKGKDVELRCDPISGHTALYWYRQSLGQGLEFLIYFQGNSAPDKSGLPSDRFSAERTGGSVSTLTIQRTQQEDSAVYLCDSSLNVRGGDQETQYFGPGTRLLVL.

This clonotype has a handful of counts. V gene TRBV3-1 combines with J gene TRBJ1-2; D remains unclear. The germline V gene has CDR1 LGHDT and CDR2 YNNKEL (reference sequence). CDR3 length: 17 amino acids. V lost 0 bases, J lost 2 bases, and 16 bases lay in between. For the CDR3, the DNA is TGTGCCAGCAGCCAAGATAGTCGCTATAACCGAAACTATGGCTACACCTTC. Translating gives CASSQDSRYNRNYGYTF.

This clonotype was counted once. Germline is not matched at one junction end, which may reflect a read error. V usage is TRBV6-5 and J usage is TRBJ2-7; no clear D. This CDR3 has 12 residues. Germline V gene lookup returns CDR1 MNHEY and CDR2 SVGAGI. The CDR3 protein is CASLSDAYEKYF. The DNA of the CDR3 is TGTGCCAGCTTGAGCGATGCTTACGAGAAGTACTTC.

This clonotype was observed a few times. The rearrangement links TRBV19 to TRBJ1-5; tentatively, D is TRBD1 (5 bases). The length of the CDR3 is 13 residues. The germline V gene has CDR1 LNHDA and CDR2 SQIVND (reference sequence). V was trimmed by 3 bases and J by 5 bases, leaving 8 bases between them. The CDR3 nucleotides read TGTGCCAGTAGTATCGGGGGTGATCAGCCCCAGCATTTT. Amino acid sequence: CASSIGGDQPQHF.

Notes on this clonotype: Likely a read error: the CDR3 ends without its conserved phenylalanine or tryptophan. The chain recombines TRBV7-4 with TRBJ2-1; D is unclear. Germline CDR1 reads SGHVT; CDR2 reads SQSDAQ. Trimming removed 5 bases from V and 3 bases from J, with 5 bases in between. The CDR3 runs to 12 residues. CDR3 protein: CASSPHYNEQFS. CDR3 DNA: TGTGCCAGCAGCCCTCACTACAATGAGCAGTTCTCC.

This clonotype has ten or more counts. The chain recombines TRBV19 with TRBJ2-2; D gene ambiguous. CDR1 is LNHDA, CDR2 SQIVND, per germline (reference sequence). This CDR3 region has 14 residues. V gave up 3 bases and J gave up 1 base, with 6 bases separating them. CDR3: CASSMEGNTGELFF. The DNA for the CDR3 is TGTGCCAGTAGTATGGAAGGGAACACCGGGGAGCTGTTTTTT.

A single count supports this clonotype. The gene calls are TRBV19 and TRBJ1-4, with D possibly TRBD1 on 6 matching bases. Trimming stripped 5 bases from V and 7 bases from J, with 17 bases between. Looked up from germline, CDR1 is LNHDA and CDR2 is SQIVND (reference sequence). The length of the CDR3 is 15 residues. CDR3 residues: CASSAYRVWSEKLFF. For the CDR3, the DNA is TGTGCCAGTAGTGCCTACAGGGTGTGGAGTGAAAAACTGTTTTTT.